Listed here are 20 T cell receptor beta chains from one sample, sequenced in a study of beta chain features in type 1 diabetes. These receptors' targets are unknown. Study outcomes and limitations: Shorter TCRB CDR3s, moderately but significantly so, were found in Type 1 diabetes patients in all four CD4+ subsets.

Reverse transcribing all isolated RNA meant expressed TCRB transcripts were sequenced. Using immunoSEQ multiplex PCR, the repertoire was profiled, and TCRdb retains in-frame clones only, with some absent. The sample has 200,000 to 300,000 clones, roughly a tenth seen once. The sequenced material came from naive CD4+ T cells from blood. The receptors come from a man aged 25-40 years with type 1 diabetes.

This clone has a handful of counts. V is TRBV4-1 and J is TRBJ2-5, with TRBD2 identical over 11 bases. The CDR3 totals 13 residues. Germline CDR1 reads MGHRA; CDR2 reads YSYEKL. Unmatched junction bases numbered 3, after V lost 0 bases and J lost 12 bases. The DNA for the CDR3 is TGCGCCAGCAGCCAAGATGCGACTAGCGGGAAGTACTTC. It yields the protein CASSQDATSGKYF.

This clone was counted between two and nine times. The gene calls are TRBV21-1 and TRBJ2-7; the listed D gene, TRBD1, was not tested against the DNA. TRBV21-1 is termed a pseudogene. This CDR3 contains 15 residues. Written as DNA, the CDR3 is TGTGCCAGCAGCAAAGCCGGACAGGGGGAGGGTGAGCAGTACTTC. It codes for CASSKAGQGEGEQYF.

V is TRBV18 and J is TRBJ1-1; 7 positions match TRBD1. V trimming: 6 bases; J trimming: 5 bases; junction bases outside the gene matches: 6. In germline, CDR1 is KGHSH, CDR2 LQKENI. This CDR3 is built from 13 residues. DNA of the CDR3: TGTGCCAGCTCGGGACAGCGTTGGACTGAAGCTTTCTTT. Translated: CASSGQRWTEAFF.

V and J are TRBV15 and TRBJ1-2; D might be TRBD1 (6 bases). CDR3 length: 13 amino acids. The germline V and J ends were trimmed by 0 bases and 9 bases, with 11 bases remaining between them. Looked up from germline, CDR1 is LNHNV and CDR2 is YYDKDF (reference sequence). DNA for the CDR3: TGTGCCACCAGCAGAGAAGAGGGGGTACGCTACACCTTC. Its translation is CATSREEGVRYTF. The full variable domain, rest sourced from reference TRBV15 and TRBJ1-2, is DAMVIQNPRYQVTQFGKPVTLSCSQTLNHNVMYWYQQKSSQAPKLLFHYYDKDFNNEADTPDNFQSRRPNTSFCFLDIRSPGLGDTAMYLCATSREEGVRYTFGSGTRLTVV.

The chain recombines TRBV5-1 with TRBJ2-1; D may be TRBD1 (5 bases). The V gene's germline CDR1 is SGHRS and CDR2 YFSETQ. The CDR3 has 15 amino acids. V lost 5 bases and J lost 7, with 19 bases in between. CDR3 sequence reads: CASRVTGYRRNEQFF. CDR3 DNA: TGCGCCAGCAGGGTCACAGGTTATCGACGGAATGAGCAGTTCTTC.

A few counts support this clone. V is TRBV9 and J is TRBJ2-1; weak D call: TRBD2 (5 bases). V lost 3 bases to trimming and J lost 13 bases, with 17 bases between them. The germline CDR1 and CDR2 sequences are SGDLS and YYNGEE. The CDR3 contains 13 residues. The CDR3 DNA reads TGTGCCAGCAGCGGAGGGCAGGACTCGCTTCAGTTCTTC. Encoded protein: CASSGGQDSLQFF.

The chain employs TRBV9 and TRBJ2-1, with 8 bases lining up with TRBD2. CDR1 and CDR2 (germline): SGDLS, YYNGEE. V lost 3 bases to trimming and J lost 9 bases; unmatched junction nucleotides: 8. The CDR3 sequence is 14 residues long. This CDR3 reads CASSAHGGAGEQFF. The CDR3 DNA reads TGTGCCAGCAGCGCGCACGGGGGGGCCGGTGAGCAGTTCTTC.

The rearrangement links TRBV25-1 to TRBJ1-1; 8 positions agree with TRBD1. This CDR3 comprises 15 residues. The germline CDR1 and CDR2 sequences are MGHDK and SYGVNS. The junction had 9 bases not matched to a gene; V was cut back by 3 bases and J by 6 bases. The CDR3 DNA sequence: TGTGCCAGCAGTGACCTGGACAGGGCGGGCGCTGAAGCTTTCTTT. It codes for CASSDLDRAGAEAFF.

This clone was detected only a few times. The chain joins TRBV11-1 to TRBJ2-5; D gene unclear. The V gene lost 4 bases and the J gene lost 3 bases, with 9 bases spanning the gap. There are 13 residues in the CDR3. The germline gives CDR1 SGHAT, CDR2 FQDESV (reference sequence). The CDR3: CASSSNSKETQYF. CDR3 nucleotide sequence: TGTGCCAGCAGCTCAAACAGCAAAGAGACCCAGTACTTC.

This clone appeared a few times. The V gene is TRBV18, the J gene TRBJ2-7; 10 bases are shared with TRBD1. Trimming took 3 bases from V and 6 from J; bases not matched to a gene: 5. The CDR3 loop spans 14 amino acids. The V gene's germline CDR1 is KGHSH and CDR2 LQKENI. CDR3: CASSPGQGISEQYF. In DNA, the CDR3 is TGTGCCAGCTCACCGGGACAGGGGATTTCCGAGCAGTACTTC.

This chain joins TRBV5-6 and TRBJ2-2; TRBD1 matches at 7 bases. The CDR3 has 15 residues. V dropped 5 bases and J dropped 5; count of bases not matched to a gene: 9. The V gene's germline CDR1 is SGHDT and CDR2 YYEEEE. The CDR3: CASRLRTGRTGELFF. CDR3 nucleotides: TGTGCCAGCAGACTACGGACAGGACGAACCGGGGAGCTGTTTTTT. The variable domain in full, with the rest retrieved from reference TRBV5-6 and TRBJ2-2, is DAGVTQSPTHLIKTRGQQVTLRCSPKSGHDTVSWYQQALGQGPQFIFQYYEEEERQRGNFPDRFSGHQFPNYSSELNVNALLLGDSALYLCASRLRTGRTGELFFGEGSRLTVL.

This chain links TRBV4-2 with TRBJ1-1; perhaps TRBD1 as D (5 bases). V was cut by 2 bases and J by 4 bases, with 8 bases left in between. Germline V gene data show CDR1 as LGHNA and CDR2 as YNFKEQ. CDR3 length: 13 amino acids. As DNA, the CDR3 is TGTGCCAGCAGCCAATTCAGGGTCACTGAAGCTTTCTTT. Encoded protein: CASSQFRVTEAFF.

This clone was picked up a small number of times. The chain employs TRBV10-3 and TRBJ2-2; tentatively, D is TRBD2 (6 bases). In germline, CDR1 is ENHRY, CDR2 SYGVKD. The CDR3 runs 14 residues. Trimming took off 2 bases at V and 6 bases at J, with 10 bases between the two ends. CDR3 sequence: CAISERREAGELFF. In DNA form, the CDR3 reads TGTGCCATCAGTGAGAGGAGGGAGGCCGGGGAGCTGTTTTTT.

The rearrangement links TRBV5-1 to TRBJ1-2; the D is unclear. The V end lost 0 bases, the J end lost 6 bases, and 15 bases lay between the germline ends. Germline CDR1 reads SGHRS; CDR2 reads YFSETQ. The CDR3 length is 15 residues. CDR3 protein: CASSLGGTDSNGYTF. CDR3 nucleotides: TGCGCCAGCAGCTTGGGAGGAACCGACTCCAATGGCTACACCTTC.

V usage is TRBV25-1 and J usage is TRBJ1-2; no clear D gene. Per the germline V gene, CDR1 is MGHDK and CDR2 is SYGVNS. The CDR3 length is 15 residues. V shed 4 bases and J shed 3 bases, with 15 bases lying between them. This chain's CDR3 is CASSGPGLGDYGYTF. CDR3 nucleotides: TGTGCCAGCAGTGGGCCTGGACTGGGTGACTATGGCTACACCTTC.

This clone has just a few counts. J is TRBJ2-5 and V is TRBV21-1; the D call of TRBD2 is as the table states it, not checked on the DNA. TRBV21-1 is designated a pseudogene. The CDR3 contains 14 residues. CDR3 region: CASMIGTRQETQYF. The CDR3 nucleotides are TGTGCCAGCATGATCGGGACTAGGCAAGAGACCCAGTACTTC.

The genes are TRBV7-3 and TRBJ2-3; 12 bases align to TRBD2. CDR1 and CDR2 (germline): SGHTA, FQGTGA. CDR3 length: 15 amino acids. With 5 bases clipped from V and 6 bases from J, the junction kept 6 bases outside the gene matches. CDR3 nucleotide sequence: TGTGCCAGCAGCCTAGGGACTAGCGGGTTGGATACGCAGTATTTT. It encodes CASSLGTSGLDTQYF. The full variable domain, completed using reference TRBV7-3 and TRBJ2-3, is GAGVSQTPSNKVTEKGKYVELRCDPISGHTALYWYRQSLGQGPEFLIYFQGTGAADDSGLPNDRFFAVRPEGSVSTLKIQRTERGDSAVYLCASSLGTSGLDTQYFGPGTRLTVL.

V gene TRBV2 combines with J gene TRBJ1-2; 7 bases are shared with TRBD1. The germline V gene encodes CDR1 SNHLY and CDR2 FYNNEI. This CDR3 is 14 amino acids long. J gave up 4 bases and V 6 bases, and 8 bases lay outside the gene matches. As DNA, the CDR3 is TGTGCCAGCAGCCCCCTAGGGGACAGCTATGGCTACACCTTC. This translates into CASSPLGDSYGYTF.

The chain recombines TRBV20-1 with TRBJ2-1, with D hard to call. In germline, CDR1 is DFQATT, CDR2 SNEGSKA (reference sequence). CDR3 length: 11 amino acids. V lost 7 bases, J lost 7 bases, and 11 bases lay in between. CDR3 bases: TGCAGTGGGCTACTAAATAATGAGCAGTTCTTC. Its translation: CSGLLNNEQFF.

The genes are TRBV7-9 and TRBJ1-4; D may be TRBD1 (6 bases). The V gene lost 10 bases and the J gene lost 8 bases, with 14 bases spanning the gap. CDR1 is SEHNR and CDR2 is FQNEAQ in the germline V gene (reference sequence). The CDR3 is made up of 12 amino acids. This CDR3 reads CATTDQGEKLFF. The CDR3 coding sequence is TGTGCCACCACAGATCAGGGGGAAAAACTGTTTTTT.